Below, 20 T cell receptor beta chains from the same sample are listed, as sequenced in a study of regulatory T cells in long-lasting Graves disease. Time point of the sample: persistent/refractory GD, antithyroid drugs over 5 years with positive TRAb. Isolated PBMC RNA provided the starting material for the TCR library. Arm-PCR with iRepertoire HTBI primers amplified the CDR3 regions for these TCR beta libraries. One entry per CDR3 protein results from TCRdb running MiXCR on the multiplex PCR reads. The sample contains 700,000 or so distinct CDR3 sequences, 25% to 35% of which appear only once. The sequenced sample was peripheral blood mononuclear cells (PBMCs), obtained when the disease was refractory, from a patient treated with antithyroid drugs. Receptors originate from a female donor with Graves disease.

This clonotype was seen a few times. V gene TRBV29-1 combines with J gene TRBJ1-2; 7 positions match TRBD1. V dropped 3 bases and J dropped 2; count of bases not matched to a gene: 6. CDR3 length: 14 amino acids. CDR1 SQVTM and CDR2 ANQGSEA come from the germline V gene. CDR3 coding DNA: TGCAGCGTTGATACGACAGGGCAGAACTATGGCTACACCTTC. Translated, it gives CSVDTTGQNYGYTF.

The chain is built from TRBV13 and TRBJ1-4; D gene unclear. Trimming removed 3 bases at V and 5 bases at J, with 10 bases between. Germline V gene lookup returns CDR1 PRHDT and CDR2 FYEKMQ (reference sequence). The CDR3 runs 14 residues. CDR3 amino acids: CASSLADANEKLFF. The DNA for the CDR3 is TGTGCCAGCAGCTTGGCGGACGCGAATGAAAAACTGTTTTTT.

The rearrangement joins TRBV5-6 to TRBJ2-2; TRBD2 matches at 8 bases. CDR3 size: 17 residues. In germline, CDR1 is SGHDT, CDR2 YYEEEE. Unmatched junction bases numbered 9, after V lost 2 bases and J lost 3 bases. The CDR3 protein is CASSLIFAGGYTGELFF. In nucleotides, the CDR3 is TGTGCCAGCAGCTTAATTTTCGCGGGAGGATACACCGGGGAGCTGTTTTTT.

This clonotype has only a few counts. The chain links TRBV12-3 or TRBV12-4 to TRBJ2-3, with TRBD2 identical over 10 bases. This CDR3 has 16 amino acids. After removal of 4 bases from V and 2 bases from J, the junction contained 6 bases not matched to a gene. The CDR3 nucleotides are TGTGCCAGCAGTTATTCGACTAGCGGGTACACAGATACGCAGTATTTT. Its protein is CASSYSTSGYTDTQYF.

Comments on this clonotype: A junction end diverges from the germline sequence, so it may reflect a read error. The V call is TRBV11-3, the J call TRBJ2-7; D may be TRBD2 (5 bases). The CDR3 has 12 residues. Germline-derived CDR1 and CDR2 are SGHNT and YENEEA. The CDR3 protein is CASSFSQKRADF. CDR3 bases: TGTGCCAGCAGCTTTAGCCAGAAGCGAGCGGACTTC.

The chain combines TRBV5-1 with TRBJ2-7, with D perhaps being TRBD1 or TRBD2 (5 bases each). Germline V gene sequence: CDR1 SGHRS, CDR2 YFSETQ. The CDR3 totals 13 residues. V was pared by 5 bases and J by 7 bases, with 16 bases between. CDR3 DNA sequence: TGCGCCAGCAGTCGGGACCCCATGGGGGAGCAGTACTTC. It translates to CASSRDPMGEQYF.

The rearrangement links TRBV3-1 to TRBJ1-1; no clear D gene. The CDR3 has 14 residues. Germline assignment: CDR1 LGHDT and CDR2 YNNKEL (reference sequence). V was trimmed by 2 bases and J by 2 bases, leaving 9 bases between them. The CDR3 loop is CASSQQRYNTEAFF. The DNA of the CDR3 is TGTGCCAGCAGCCAACAACGGTACAACACTGAAGCTTTCTTT.

V and J are TRBV20-1 and TRBJ1-5; D gene uncertain. The germline gives CDR1 DFQATT, CDR2 SNEGSKA (reference sequence). Between the trimmed V and J ends, which lost 3 bases and 1 base, there was a span of 7 bases. The CDR3 is 13 amino acids. This CDR3 is CSASMDSNQPQHF. The CDR3 nucleotides are TGCAGTGCTAGTATGGACAGCAATCAGCCCCAGCATTTT.

The chain joins TRBV20-1 to TRBJ2-5; D unclear. Trimming shortened V by 3 bases and J by 3 bases, and 17 bases separated the two germline ends. Looked up from germline, CDR1 is DFQATT and CDR2 is SNEGSKA (reference sequence). This CDR3 has 15 amino acids. The CDR3 here is CSASPRDTAEETQYF. CDR3 DNA sequence: TGCAGTGCTAGTCCAAGAGACACCGCCGAAGAGACCCAGTACTTC.

This clonotype was picked up many times. J is TRBJ1-4 and V is TRBV11-2; D ambiguous. V was cut by 0 bases and J by 6 bases, with 11 bases left in between. Germline CDR1 SGHAT, CDR2 FQNNGV. This CDR3 contains 15 residues. Written as DNA, the CDR3 is TGTGCCAGCAGCTTAGATGGAACGGGGTATGAAAAACTGTTTTTT. It is translated as CASSLDGTGYEKLFF.

This clonotype has more than one count but fewer than ten. The CDR3: CSALNTGELFF. CDR3 coding DNA: TGCAGTGCTTTGAACACCGGGGAGCTGTTTTTT. The chain carries TRBV20-1 and TRBJ2-2; no definite D call. The V end was cut by 5 bases, the J end by 1 base, with 2 bases between. The CDR3 covers 11 residues. Germline CDR1 and CDR2: DFQATT and SNEGSKA (reference sequence).

This chain connects TRBV9 to TRBJ2-7; TRBD1 matches 9 bases. The CDR3 has 15 amino acids. CDR1 is SGDLS and CDR2 is YYNGEE in the germline V gene. The ends lost 4 bases at V and 6 bases at J; junction bases unmatched: 11. CDR3 sequence: CASSQTGTGIPEQYF. DNA of the CDR3: TGTGCCAGCAGCCAAACCGGGACAGGGATTCCCGAGCAGTACTTC.

CDR3 sequence reads: CASRPGTSTTGELFF. CDR3 bases: TGTGCCAGCAGACCCGGGACTAGCACTACCGGGGAGCTGTTTTTT. The gene calls are TRBV7-2 and TRBJ2-2, with 9 bases lining up with TRBD2. Per germline, CDR1 SGHTA and CDR2 FQGNSA. CDR3 size: 15 residues. Trimming took 6 bases from V and 5 from J; bases not matched to a gene: 7.

Many counts were recorded for this clonotype. The V call is TRBV11-3, the J call TRBJ2-5; the match to TRBD1 covers 8 bases. Germline-derived CDR1 and CDR2 are SGHNT and YENEEA. The trim removed 1 base at V and 5 bases at J, leaving 6 bases unmatched. CDR3 size: 15 residues. The CDR3 DNA reads TGTGCCAGCAGCTTAGGTCGGACAGGGCGGGAGACCCAGTACTTC. It is translated as CASSLGRTGRETQYF.

The chain employs TRBV28 and TRBJ1-1; 8 nucleotides match TRBD1. The junction had 5 bases not matched to a gene; V was cut back by 6 bases and J by 11 bases. This CDR3 spans 11 amino acids. The germline V gene has CDR1 MDHEN and CDR2 SYDVKM. Written as DNA, the CDR3 is TGTGCCAGCAGGCAGGGGGCGAGTGCTTTCTTT. This codes for CASRQGASAFF.

This chain uses TRBV20-1 with TRBJ1-5; 7 bases are a match to TRBD1. V was pared by 5 bases and J by 9 bases, with 7 bases of the junction left unmatched. The CDR3 has 12 amino acids. Germline V gene sequence: CDR1 DFQATT, CDR2 SNEGSKA (reference sequence). The CDR3 nucleotides are TGCAGTGCTCCCCGGACAGGTCGGCCCCAGCATTTT. It yields the protein CSAPRTGRPQHF.

This clonotype was picked up many times. This sequence joins TRBV12-3 or TRBV12-4 and TRBJ1-2; 9 nucleotides agree with TRBD1. The CDR3 runs to 14 residues. V was pared by 6 bases and J by 6 bases, with 8 bases of the junction left unmatched. As DNA, the CDR3 is TGTGCCAGCAGAATGCTGACAGGGGGACATGGCTACACCTTC. Translation gives CASRMLTGGHGYTF.

The V gene is TRBV19, the J gene TRBJ2-7; 11 nucleotides align to TRBD2. CDR3 size: 16 residues. V shed 2 bases, J shed 2 bases, and the junction held 5 bases outside the gene matches. The germline gives CDR1 LNHDA, CDR2 SQIVND (reference sequence). The CDR3 sequence is CASSISPGLAAYEQYF. The CDR3 DNA sequence: TGTGCCAGTAGTATAAGCCCGGGACTAGCGGCCTACGAGCAGTACTTC.

This rearrangement joins TRBV28 to TRBJ2-1; 14 bases map to TRBD2. The length of the CDR3 is 18 residues. The V and J ends lost 10 bases and 0 bases, in that order; junction bases with no gene match: 11. Germline CDR1 and CDR2: MDHEN and SYDVKM. Written as DNA, the CDR3 is TGTGCCACCAAGACTAGCGGGGGGGGCCTTAGCTCCTACAATGAGCAGTTCTTC. It codes for CATKTSGGGLSSYNEQFF.

This clonotype was recorded a few times. J is TRBJ1-6 and V is TRBV6-1; D uncertain. The length of the CDR3 is 16 residues. The germline V gene encodes CDR1 MNHNS and CDR2 SASEGT. Trimming left V 2 bases short and J 13 bases short, with 21 bases between. This CDR3 is CASSELKAAQYRPLHF. Written as DNA, the CDR3 is TGTGCCAGCAGTGAATTGAAGGCTGCGCAATACCGGCCCCTCCACTTT.